This T cell receptor (beta chain) is from a study of blood T cell repertoires in COVID-19. Study summary: The analysed material was cDNA or gDNA that came from T cells, B-cell-depleted T cells, or PBMCs.

Germline loops: CDR1 GTSNPN, CDR2 SVGIG (reference sequence). CDR3 length equals 17 residues. V trimming: 0 bases; J trimming: 5 bases; junction bases outside the gene matches: 11. Per the authors' pipeline: Estimation of nucleated cell counts relied on the amplification of reference gene primers. Clones were read by immunoSEQ multiplex PCR, and TCRdb kept only the in-frame ones, dropping some. V, J and clone size derive from that table, while D and trimming were established from the DNA sequence. The sample gives roughly 180,000 clones, 76% of which show up once; approximately 8.6% is in the top ten.

The gene calls are TRBV30 and TRBJ2-5, with 11 bases matching TRBD2. This sequence was found in a woman aged 45 to 65 with active or convalescent COVID-19. Sequencing was carried out using peripheral blood. The CDR3 is CAWSVGWLAGGSETQYF. The CDR3 DNA is TGTGCCTGGAGTGTAGGTTGGCTAGCGGGGGGCAGTGAGACCCAGTACTTC.